The TCR beta chain described here comes from a study of blood T cells in healthy people across ages. Using a J-beta primer mix together with a sample-barcoded 5' primer, a second PCR was run for roughly 7 to 12 cycles. Every individual sample yielded 3 million or more paired-end reads (each containing CDR3). TCRdb called the 5' RACE reads again in MiXCR, with one record for every CDR3 protein. In the table there are roughly 1.5 million distinct CDR3 sequences, approximately 43% of which are singletons. This clonotype was seen more than once but under ten times. Each sample gave at least 6.5 million isolated PBMCs. The receptor comes from a woman aged 18-30 years in good health. Sequenced sample: blood.

Here the CDR3 reads CASSQAVPETQYF. Written as DNA, the CDR3 is TGCGCCAGCAGCCAAGCGGTACCGGAGACCCAGTACTTC. V and J are TRBV4-1 and TRBJ2-5; D unresolved. Germline lookup yields CDR1 MGHRA and CDR2 YSYEKL. The CDR3 extends over 13 amino acids. Trimming removed 1 base at V and 5 bases at J, with 8 bases between.